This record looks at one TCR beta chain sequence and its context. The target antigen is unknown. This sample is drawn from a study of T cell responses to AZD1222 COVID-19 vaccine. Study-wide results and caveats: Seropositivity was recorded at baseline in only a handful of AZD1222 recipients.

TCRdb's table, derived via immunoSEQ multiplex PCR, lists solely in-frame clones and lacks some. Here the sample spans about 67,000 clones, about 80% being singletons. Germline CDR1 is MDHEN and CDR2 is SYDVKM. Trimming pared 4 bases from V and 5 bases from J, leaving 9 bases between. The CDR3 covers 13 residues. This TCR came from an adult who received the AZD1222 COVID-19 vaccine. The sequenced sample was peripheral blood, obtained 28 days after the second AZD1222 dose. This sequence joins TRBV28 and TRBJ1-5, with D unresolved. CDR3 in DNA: TGTGCCAGCAGTTCGCTAACCTATCAGCCCCAGCATTTT. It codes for CASSSLTYQPQHF. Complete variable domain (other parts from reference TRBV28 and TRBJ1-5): DVKVTQSSRYLVKRTGEKVFLECVQDMDHENMFWYRQDPGLGLRLIYFSYDVKMKEKGDIPEGYSVSREKKERFSLILESASTNQTSMYLCASSSLTYQPQHFGDGTRLSIL.